This is a list of T cell receptor beta chains from one sample in a study of shared clonotypes between healthy human individuals. TCRdb's table, derived via immunoSEQ multiplex PCR, lists solely in-frame clones and lacks some. The table lists 1.4 million or so clones, around 98.5% of them singletons, with roughly 0.36% in the top ten. Sequencing used naive CD4+ T cells sorted from blood. The receptor source for this set is a man aged 25-40 years in good health. Each CDR3 is given with its conserved first and last residue. Each record gives: clone size, D gene, V gene, J gene, CDR3 protein, CDR3 DNA. The D gene is left open where the match is weak. Clone size is given for some rows only: seen once, a few or many times, or a class if the clone is expanded.

>NA|NA|TRBV7-8|TRBJ1-1
CASSLASSTGAEAFF
TGTGCCAGCAGCTTAGCGTCGTCTACGGGAGCTGAAGCTTTCTTT
>once|NA|TRBV4-1|TRBJ2-3
CASSQGTSPHPDTQYF
TGCGCCAGCAGCCAAGGGACCTCCCCTCATCCTGATACGCAGTATTTT
>NA|TRBD1|TRBV19|TRBJ2-7
CASSDRDRGAYEQYF
TGTGCCAGTAGTGACCGGGACAGGGGAGCCTACGAGCAGTACTTC
>NA|NA|TRBV14|TRBJ2-1
CASSYSTSSYNEQFF
TGTGCCAGCAGCTACAGCACCAGCTCCTACAATGAGCAGTTCTTC
>NA|TRBD2|TRBV5-1|TRBJ2-7
CASSLGTSGSYEQYF
TGCGCCAGCAGCTTGGGGACTAGCGGTTCCTACGAGCAGTACTTC
>NA|NA|TRBV5-1|TRBJ2-2
CASSLGSTGELFF
TGCGCCAGCAGCTTGGGGAGCACCGGGGAGCTGTTTTTT
>NA|NA|TRBV9|TRBJ2-3
CASSVAPAERTDTQYF
TGTGCCAGCAGCGTCGCTCCAGCGGAACGCACAGATACGCAGTATTTT
>NA|TRBD1|TRBV6-4|TRBJ1-1
CASSRTGGRTEAFF
TGTGCCAGCAGCCGTACAGGGGGTCGCACTGAAGCTTTCTTT
>NA|NA|TRBV5-1|TRBJ2-1
CASAVVNEQFF
TGCGCCAGTGCTGTCGTCAATGAGCAGTTCTTC
>NA|NA|TRBV27|TRBJ1-1
CAIELGRATRTEAFF
TGTGCCATCGAACTGGGGCGGGCGACGCGCACTGAAGCTTTCTTT
>NA|NA|TRBV6-5|TRBJ1-2
CASSYSRGSVGYTF
TGTGCCAGCAGTTACTCGCGAGGGTCGGTTGGCTACACCTTC
>NA|TRBD1|TRBV28|TRBJ1-2
CASRAGGQTNYGYTF
TGTGCCAGCAGGGCCGGGGGACAGACTAACTATGGCTACACCTTC
>NA|TRBD2|TRBV5-1|TRBJ2-3
CASRSGGTDTQYF
TGCGCCAGCAGAAGCGGGGGCACAGATACGCAGTATTTT
>NA|NA|TRBV28|TRBJ2-1
CASSLKRDEQFF
TGTGCCAGCAGTTTGAAACGTGATGAGCAGTTCTTC
>NA|NA|TRBV27|TRBJ2-3
CASNRRGTDTQYF
TGTGCCAGCAACAGGCGGGGCACAGATACGCAGTATTTT
>NA|TRBD1|TRBV2|TRBJ2-7
CASSADRGEQYF
TGTGCCAGCTCCGCCGACAGGGGCGAGCAGTACTTC
>NA|TRBD1|TRBV4-3|TRBJ2-5
CASSQGLPGQGSETQYF
TGCGCCAGCAGCCAGGGTCTACCGGGACAGGGCTCGGAGACCCAGTACTTC
>NA|TRBD2|TRBV7-8|TRBJ2-7
CASSLVLAAFYEQYF
TGTGCCAGCAGCCTTGTACTAGCGGCTTTCTACGAGCAGTACTTC
>NA|NA|TRBV18|TRBJ2-7
CASSPPGRYEQYF
TGTGCCAGCTCACCACCGGGTCGCTACGAGCAGTACTTC
>NA|NA|TRBV7-9|TRBJ2-5
CASTPRGGQGARETQYF
TGTGCCAGCACCCCCAGGGGGGGCCAGGGGGCTCGGGAGACCCAGTACTTC
>NA|NA|TRBV10-2|TRBJ2-7
CASSEFTRGGYEQYF
TGCGCCAGCAGTGAATTCACCAGGGGGGGGTACGAGCAGTACTTC
>NA|NA|TRBV29-1|TRBJ2-2
CSVVGGTRSGTGELFF
TGCAGCGTTGTTGGGGGGACAAGATCGGGCACCGGGGAGCTGTTTTTT
>NA|NA|TRBV4-1|TRBJ1-2
CASSQEGAVLSYGYTF
TGCGCCAGCAGCCAAGAAGGTGCCGTTCTGTCCTATGGCTACACCTTC
>NA|NA|TRBV6-1|TRBJ2-1
CASSPGGPGNEQFF
TGTGCCTCCTCGCCGGGGGGCCCGGGCAATGAGCAGTTCTTC
>NA|TRBD1|TRBV9|TRBJ1-1
CASSPTTGGRTEAFF
TGTGCCAGCAGCCCAACGACAGGGGGCCGGACTGAAGCTTTCTTT
>NA|NA|TRBV7-9|TRBJ1-2
CASSPLDGYTF
TGTGCCAGCAGCCCGCTGGATGGCTACACCTTC
>once|TRBD2|TRBV5-4|TRBJ2-7
CASSSTSGDGYEQYF
TGTGCCAGCAGCTCCACTAGCGGGGATGGCTACGAGCAGTACTTC
>NA|NA|TRBV5-5|TRBJ1-5
CASSSWAVSNQPQHF
TGTGCCAGCAGCTCTTGGGCCGTTAGCAATCAGCCCCAGCATTTT
>NA|NA|TRBV28|TRBJ2-2
CASSLLYGELFF
TGTGCCAGCAGTTTGCTGTACGGGGAGCTGTTTTTT
>NA|TRBD2|TRBV5-1|TRBJ2-1
CASESGAYSYNEQFF
TGCGCCAGCGAGAGCGGGGCCTACTCCTACAATGAGCAGTTCTTC
>NA|NA|TRBV7-9|TRBJ2-1
CASSRSGGSEQFF
TGTGCCAGCAGTCGAAGTGGGGGGAGCGAGCAGTTCTTC
>NA|NA|TRBV7-9|TRBJ2-5
CASSQDSTQTQYF
TGTGCCAGCAGCCAGGACTCCACTCAGACCCAGTACTTC
>once|NA|TRBV2|TRBJ2-7
CASSLIKSSYEQYF
TGTGCCAGCAGTTTGATTAAGAGCTCCTACGAGCAGTACTTC
>NA|NA|TRBV19|TRBJ1-1
CASSTPGYDTEAFF
TGTGCCAGTAGTACCCCCGGGTATGACACTGAAGCTTTCTTT
>NA|NA|TRBV7-9|TRBJ2-7
CASSLAGPGGNEQYF
TGTGCCAGCAGCTTAGCTGGGCCAGGGGGGAACGAGCAGTACTTC
>NA|TRBD1|TRBV6-6|TRBJ2-3
CASSPVGQGMTDTQYF
TGTGCCAGCAGTCCCGTCGGACAGGGGATGACAGATACGCAGTATTTT